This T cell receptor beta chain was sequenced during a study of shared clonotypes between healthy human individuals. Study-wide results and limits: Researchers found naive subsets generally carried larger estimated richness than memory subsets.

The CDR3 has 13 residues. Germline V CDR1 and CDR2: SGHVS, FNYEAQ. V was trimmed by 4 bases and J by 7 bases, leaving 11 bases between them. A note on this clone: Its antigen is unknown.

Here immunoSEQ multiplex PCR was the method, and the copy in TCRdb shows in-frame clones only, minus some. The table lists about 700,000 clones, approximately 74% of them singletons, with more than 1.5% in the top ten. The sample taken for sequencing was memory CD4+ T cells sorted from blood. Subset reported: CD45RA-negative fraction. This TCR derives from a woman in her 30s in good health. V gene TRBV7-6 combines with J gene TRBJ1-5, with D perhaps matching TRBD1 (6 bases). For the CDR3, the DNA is TGTGCCAGCAGCTCACAGGGTGGGCAGCCCCAGCATTTT. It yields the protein CASSSQGGQPQHF. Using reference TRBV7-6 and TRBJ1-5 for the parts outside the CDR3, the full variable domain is GAGVSQSPRYKVTKRGQDVALRCDPISGHVSLYWYRQALGQGPEFLTYFNYEAQQDKSGLPNDRFSAERPEGSISTLTIQRTEQRDSAMYRCASSSQGGQPQHFGDGTRLSIL.